Following are 4 T cell receptor beta chains from one sample sequenced in a study of cytomegalovirus exposure and HLA in healthy donors (dated by TCRdb to 2015 to 2018). The protocol used for the library was the immunoSEQ multiplex PCR assay. A mixture of 60 forward primers for TCR Vbeta segments and 13 reverse primers for TCR Jbeta segments was used in the multiplex PCR. TCRdb carries this immuneACCESS record with in-frame sequences only. Its versions omit some clonotypes, under half of them owing to an unresolved V gene in the studies checked, with the rest unexplained. Counted in this sample were 150,000 to 200,000 clones; nearly 80% of them appeared once. The ten largest make up under 4% of the sample. The specimen was PBMCs. These receptors were obtained from a woman between 40 and 55 years old in good health and CMV-seronegative.

V and J are TRBV7-8 and TRBJ2-7; TRBD1 is a possible D gene (6 bases). The germline V gene has CDR1 SGHVS and CDR2 FQNEAQ. The CDR3 runs to 14 residues. V lost 5 bases and J 2 bases, leaving 13 bases between the germline ends. This CDR3 reads CASSIPGQAYEQYF. CDR3 DNA: TGTGCCAGCAGCATCCCGGGACAAGCCTACGAGCAGTACTTC.

This chain connects TRBV5-1 to TRBJ2-6; D possibly corresponds to TRBD1 (5 bases). The germline V and J ends were trimmed by 1 base and 4 bases, with 9 bases remaining between them. CDR1 and CDR2 from the germline V gene are SGHRS and YFSETQ. The CDR3 covers 15 residues. The chain's CDR3 is CASSLSAGGANVLTF. In nucleotides, the CDR3 is TGCGCCAGCAGCTTGTCGGCAGGGGGGGCCAACGTCCTGACTTTC.

V usage is TRBV19 and J usage is TRBJ1-2, with D hard to call. Deletions cut 4 bases from V and 3 bases from J, with 15 bases between. The CDR3 has 15 residues. Germline CDR1 LNHDA, CDR2 SQIVND (reference sequence). As DNA, the CDR3 is TGTGCCAGTAGTAGCCCTCGGCTAGCCCACTATGGCTACACCTTC. Translating it yields CASSSPRLAHYGYTF.

This clone has more than one count but fewer than ten. This rearrangement joins TRBV5-5 to TRBJ1-1; D is undetermined. The CDR3 runs to 13 residues. Germline V gives CDR1 SGHKS, CDR2 YYEKEE (reference sequence). V was clipped by 6 bases and J by 0 bases, with 9 bases between them. This CDR3 reads CASTDSMNTEAFF. DNA of the CDR3: TGTGCCAGCACAGACTCTATGAACACTGAAGCTTTCTTT. The whole variable domain, filled in from reference TRBV5-5 and TRBJ1-1, reads DAGVTQSPTHLIKTRGQQVTLRCSPISGHKSVSWYQQVLGQGPQFIFQYYEKEERGRGNFPDRFSARQFPNYSSELNVNALLLGDSALYLCASTDSMNTEAFFGQGTRLTVV.